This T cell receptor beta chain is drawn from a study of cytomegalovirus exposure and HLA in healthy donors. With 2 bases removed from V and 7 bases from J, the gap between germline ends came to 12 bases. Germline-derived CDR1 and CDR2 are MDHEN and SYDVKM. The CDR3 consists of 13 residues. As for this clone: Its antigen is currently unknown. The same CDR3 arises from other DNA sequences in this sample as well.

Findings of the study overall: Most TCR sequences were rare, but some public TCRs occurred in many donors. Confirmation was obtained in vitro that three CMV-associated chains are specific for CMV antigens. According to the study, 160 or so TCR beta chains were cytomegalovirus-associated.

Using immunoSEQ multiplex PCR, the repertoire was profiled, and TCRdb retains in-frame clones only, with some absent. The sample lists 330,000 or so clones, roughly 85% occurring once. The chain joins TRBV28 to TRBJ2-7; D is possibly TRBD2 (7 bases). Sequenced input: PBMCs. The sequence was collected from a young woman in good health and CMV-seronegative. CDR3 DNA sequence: TGTGCCAGCAGTTTAGGGGGGGCCGGGGAGCAGTACTTC. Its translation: CASSLGGAGEQYF.